At least ten counts were recorded for the clone carrying this T cell receptor (beta chain). Via MiXCR, TCRdb re-called the 5' RACE reads, giving one row per CDR3 protein. The sample has roughly 76,000 distinct CDR3 sequences; 13% to 15% are singletons. This sample was taken from a study of neurological immune-mediated disorders. This CDR3 comprises 14 residues. CDR1 and CDR2 from the germline V gene are SEHNR and FQNEAQ (reference sequence). The V and J ends lost 5 bases and 2 bases respectively, with 12 bases between them. The chain combines TRBV7-9 with TRBJ1-1; D gene ambiguous. The specimen sequenced was PBMCs. This TCR came from a woman aged 50 to 60 in good health. CDR3 residues: CASSRSAHNTEAFF. Here the CDR3 DNA reads TGTGCCAGCAGCCGGTCGGCACATAACACTGAAGCTTTCTTT.